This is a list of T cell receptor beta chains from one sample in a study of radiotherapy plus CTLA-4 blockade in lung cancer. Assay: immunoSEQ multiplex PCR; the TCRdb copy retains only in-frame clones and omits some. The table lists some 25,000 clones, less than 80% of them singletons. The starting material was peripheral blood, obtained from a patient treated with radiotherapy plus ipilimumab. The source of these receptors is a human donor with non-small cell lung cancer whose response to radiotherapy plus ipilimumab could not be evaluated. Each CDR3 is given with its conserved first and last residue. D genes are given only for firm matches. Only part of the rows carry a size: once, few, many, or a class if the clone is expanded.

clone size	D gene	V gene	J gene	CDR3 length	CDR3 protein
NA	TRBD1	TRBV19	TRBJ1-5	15	CATLKTGEGYQPQHF
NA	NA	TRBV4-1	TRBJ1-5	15	CASSQTTGYNQPQHF
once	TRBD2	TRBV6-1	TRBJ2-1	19	CASSDRRTSGSSSYNEQFF
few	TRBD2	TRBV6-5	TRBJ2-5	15	CASRSGTSGSGTQYF
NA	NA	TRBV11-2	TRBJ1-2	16	CASSAIRRAGNYGYTF
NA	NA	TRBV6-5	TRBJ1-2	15	CASSYTPPGVYGYTF
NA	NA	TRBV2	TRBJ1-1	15	CASMRVGGVNTEAFF
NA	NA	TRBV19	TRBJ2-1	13	CASSFTVYNEQFF
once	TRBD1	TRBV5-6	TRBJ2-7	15	CASSLDRGRFYEQYF
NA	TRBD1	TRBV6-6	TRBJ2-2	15	CASTLDRADTGELFF
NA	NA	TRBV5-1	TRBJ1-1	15	CASSLAVGRDTEAFF
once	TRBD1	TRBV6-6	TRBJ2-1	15	CASSLGQSSYNEQFF
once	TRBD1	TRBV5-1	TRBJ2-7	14	CASSFETRQGEQYF
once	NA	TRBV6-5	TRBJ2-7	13	CASSRQGLGEQYF
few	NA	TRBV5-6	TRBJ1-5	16	CASSLEGGYSNQPQHF
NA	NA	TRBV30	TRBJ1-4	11	CACRGLGKLFF
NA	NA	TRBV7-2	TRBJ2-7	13	CASRFSYGYEQYF
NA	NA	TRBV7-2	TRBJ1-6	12	CASSSNNSPLHF
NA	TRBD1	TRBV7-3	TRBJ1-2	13	CASSSGQGYGYTF
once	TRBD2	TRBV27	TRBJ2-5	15	CASSYPGGPRETQYF
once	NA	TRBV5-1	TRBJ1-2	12	CASSGGAYGYTF